Listed below are T cell receptor beta chains from one sample, sequenced in a study of cytomegalovirus exposure and HLA in healthy donors. Sequenced by immunoSEQ multiplex PCR; TCRdb stores in-frame clones only, minus some. Altogether some 130,000 clones are present, 85% being singletons, with the ten largest covering approximately 6.7%. Material: PBMCs. These receptors were obtained from a young woman in good health and CMV-seropositive. Both conserved end residues are part of each CDR3. Fields, in order: CDR3 DNA, CDR3 protein, J gene, V gene, D gene, clone size. D genes are given only for firm matches. Size tells how often a clone was seen (once, few, many) or the class of an expanded clone, and some rows leave it out.

CDR3nt: TGTGCCTCCACAGGGGACCTCTCTGGAAACACCATATATTTT
CDR3aa: CASTGDLSGNTIYF
j_gene: TRBJ1-3
v_gene: TRBV30
d_gene: TRBD1
abundance: -

CDR3nt: TGTGCCAGCAGTGAGGGACTAGCAGGGTGGAATGAGCAGTTCTTC
CDR3aa: CASSEGLAGWNEQFF
j_gene: TRBJ2-1
v_gene: TRBV2
d_gene: TRBD2
abundance: -

CDR3nt: TGCAGCGTTGGGCCTACTCTGGGCGACACTGAAGCTTTCTTT
CDR3aa: CSVGPTLGDTEAFF
j_gene: TRBJ1-1
v_gene: TRBV29-1
d_gene: -
abundance: -

CDR3nt: TGTGCCAGCAGTTTATCCAGTGAGCAGTACTTC
CDR3aa: CASSLSSEQYF
j_gene: TRBJ2-7
v_gene: TRBV28
d_gene: -
abundance: -

CDR3nt: TGTGCCAGCAGTGAATACTCCCAAGAGACCCAGTACTTC
CDR3aa: CASSEYSQETQYF
j_gene: TRBJ2-5
v_gene: TRBV2
d_gene: -
abundance: -

CDR3nt: TGTGCCAGCAGTTTACAGGCCTTGCGCCAGCATTTT
CDR3aa: CASSLQALRQHF
j_gene: TRBJ1-5
v_gene: TRBV28
d_gene: -
abundance: -

CDR3nt: TGTGCCAGCACAGCGGGGAACTCCTACAATGAGCAGTTCTTC
CDR3aa: CASTAGNSYNEQFF
j_gene: TRBJ2-1
v_gene: TRBV28
d_gene: TRBD2
abundance: -

CDR3nt: TGCGCCAGCAGCGTGGGACTAGCGGGAGGGTCGTTGAACGGGGAGCTGTTTTTT
CDR3aa: CASSVGLAGGSLNGELFF
j_gene: TRBJ2-2
v_gene: TRBV5-1
d_gene: TRBD2
abundance: -

CDR3nt: TGTGCCTCAGGGGGGTACACTGAAGCTTTCTTT
CDR3aa: CASGGYTEAFF
j_gene: TRBJ1-1
v_gene: TRBV30
d_gene: TRBD1
abundance: few

CDR3nt: TGCGCCAGCAGCCAAGGATACGGGAGGGCAGGGGAGCAGTACTTC
CDR3aa: CASSQGYGRAGEQYF
j_gene: TRBJ2-7
v_gene: TRBV4-1
d_gene: TRBD2
abundance: -

CDR3nt: TGTGCCAGCAGTCGAGGTCCCTCAGGGACAAGCTACACCTTC
CDR3aa: CASSRGPSGTSYTF
j_gene: TRBJ1-2
v_gene: TRBV6-1
d_gene: -
abundance: few

CDR3nt: TGCGCCAGCAGCCATCCCCCGGGAGCAGCCAAAAACATTCAGTACTTC
CDR3aa: CASSHPPGAAKNIQYF
j_gene: TRBJ2-4
v_gene: TRBV4-1
d_gene: -
abundance: once

CDR3nt: TGTGCCAGCAGTGATAGGACTAGCGGCCCCACAGATACGCAGTATTTT
CDR3aa: CASSDRTSGPTDTQYF
j_gene: TRBJ2-3
v_gene: TRBV6-1
d_gene: TRBD2
abundance: -

CDR3nt: TGCGCCAGCAGTACCGGACAGGGCGGCACAGATACGCAGTATTTT
CDR3aa: CASSTGQGGTDTQYF
j_gene: TRBJ2-3
v_gene: TRBV5-1
d_gene: TRBD1
abundance: -

CDR3nt: TGTGCCAGCAGCCTCAGCACAGATACGCAGTATTTT
CDR3aa: CASSLSTDTQYF
j_gene: TRBJ2-3
v_gene: TRBV9
d_gene: -
abundance: -

CDR3nt: TGTGCCAGCAGGCGACCGGGACAGGGGGTAAACACCATATATTTT
CDR3aa: CASRRPGQGVNTIYF
j_gene: TRBJ1-3
v_gene: TRBV5-8
d_gene: TRBD1
abundance: once

CDR3nt: TGCGCCAGCAGCTTCGGGACAGCCGATTATTCACCCCTCCACTTT
CDR3aa: CASSFGTADYSPLHF
j_gene: TRBJ1-6
v_gene: TRBV5-1
d_gene: TRBD1
abundance: -

CDR3nt: TGTGCCAGCACCCGTTTACTCACAGATACGCAGTATTTT
CDR3aa: CASTRLLTDTQYF
j_gene: TRBJ2-3
v_gene: TRBV9
d_gene: -
abundance: -

CDR3nt: TGTGCCAGCAGTGAGCCAGGTTATGGCTACACCTTC
CDR3aa: CASSEPGYGYTF
j_gene: TRBJ1-2
v_gene: TRBV25-1
d_gene: -
abundance: -

CDR3nt: TGTGCCAGCTCGCCCACAGGGAATGCGGCTAACTATGGCTACACCTTC
CDR3aa: CASSPTGNAANYGYTF
j_gene: TRBJ1-2
v_gene: TRBV18
d_gene: -
abundance: -

CDR3nt: TGCGCCAGCAGCCCGGGGACAGGGTTCACCGGGGAGCTGTTTTTT
CDR3aa: CASSPGTGFTGELFF
j_gene: TRBJ2-2
v_gene: TRBV5-1
d_gene: TRBD1
abundance: -

CDR3nt: TGTGCCAGCAAGAGGCAACAGGCGTCCACAGATACGCAGTATTTT
CDR3aa: CASKRQQASTDTQYF
j_gene: TRBJ2-3
v_gene: TRBV6-1
d_gene: -
abundance: -

CDR3nt: TGTGCCAGCAGCGTAGGGGGGACAGGGGGCGAAAAACTGTTTTTT
CDR3aa: CASSVGGTGGEKLFF
j_gene: TRBJ1-4
v_gene: TRBV9
d_gene: TRBD1
abundance: -

CDR3nt: TGCGCCAGCAGCTTAGTCCCAACGGGGGGGGAAGGGTACGAGCAGTACTTC
CDR3aa: CASSLVPTGGEGYEQYF
j_gene: TRBJ2-7
v_gene: TRBV5-1
d_gene: TRBD2
abundance: -

CDR3nt: TGTGCCAGCAGCCATTTAGCGGGAGTAGGCGAGACCCAGTACTTC
CDR3aa: CASSHLAGVGETQYF
j_gene: TRBJ2-5
v_gene: TRBV14
d_gene: TRBD2
abundance: -

CDR3nt: TGTGCCAGCAGTCTATCAGATCAGCCCCAGCATTTT
CDR3aa: CASSLSDQPQHF
j_gene: TRBJ1-5
v_gene: TRBV28
d_gene: -
abundance: -

CDR3nt: TGCGCCAGCAGCTTAGCGGCACTCTCCTACAATGAGCAGTTCTTC
CDR3aa: CASSLAALSYNEQFF
j_gene: TRBJ2-1
v_gene: TRBV5-1
d_gene: -
abundance: once

CDR3nt: TGTGCCAGCAGTCGGGAGAGAGGCTACACCTTC
CDR3aa: CASSRERGYTF
j_gene: TRBJ1-2
v_gene: TRBV2
d_gene: -
abundance: once

CDR3nt: TGTGCCAGCAGGGCTCCGGGACAGGGGAGTCAGCCCCAGCATTTT
CDR3aa: CASRAPGQGSQPQHF
j_gene: TRBJ1-5
v_gene: TRBV2
d_gene: TRBD1
abundance: -

CDR3nt: TGTGCCAGCAGCTTAGATCGGAGTGCAGTTGTAGCTTTCTTT
CDR3aa: CASSLDRSAVVAFF
j_gene: TRBJ1-1
v_gene: TRBV11-3
d_gene: -
abundance: -

CDR3nt: TGTGCCAGCAGTGATTTGACAGCACAAAACTATGGCTACACCTTC
CDR3aa: CASSDLTAQNYGYTF
j_gene: TRBJ1-2
v_gene: TRBV6-1
d_gene: -
abundance: -

CDR3nt: TGTGCCAGCATTGCGGGGGGGGCGGAGACCCAGTACTTC
CDR3aa: CASIAGGAETQYF
j_gene: TRBJ2-5
v_gene: TRBV25-1
d_gene: TRBD2
abundance: -

CDR3nt: TGTGCCAGCAGCGGAACGGCTAGTCTCTGGGACTATGGCTACACCTTC
CDR3aa: CASSGTASLWDYGYTF
j_gene: TRBJ1-2
v_gene: TRBV9
d_gene: -
abundance: -

CDR3nt: TGCAGTGCTAGACAGACTGAAGCTTTCTTT
CDR3aa: CSARQTEAFF
j_gene: TRBJ1-1
v_gene: TRBV20-1
d_gene: -
abundance: -

CDR3nt: TGTGCCAGCAGCTTGGGGACAGGCGTCGTAGCTTTCTTT
CDR3aa: CASSLGTGVVAFF
j_gene: TRBJ1-1
v_gene: TRBV5-5
d_gene: TRBD1
abundance: -

CDR3nt: TGTGCCAGCAGCTCTAATTACGAGCAGTACTTC
CDR3aa: CASSSNYEQYF
j_gene: TRBJ2-7
v_gene: TRBV7-2
d_gene: -
abundance: -

CDR3nt: TGTGCCAGCAGCGTAGACTCGTACTCCTACGAGCAGTACTTC
CDR3aa: CASSVDSYSYEQYF
j_gene: TRBJ2-7
v_gene: TRBV9
d_gene: -
abundance: once

CDR3nt: TGTGCCAGCAGCTTAGACCAGAACAATGAGCAGTTCTTC
CDR3aa: CASSLDQNNEQFF
j_gene: TRBJ2-1
v_gene: TRBV11-2
d_gene: -
abundance: few

CDR3nt: TGTGCCAGCAGTTTAGGGGGGAAAGAAGAGGTATCAGATACGCAGTATTTT
CDR3aa: CASSLGGKEEVSDTQYF
j_gene: TRBJ2-3
v_gene: TRBV28
d_gene: -
abundance: -

CDR3nt: TGCGCCAGCAGCCTTACCCGGGGGGCGGGGGCCAACGTCCTGACTTTC
CDR3aa: CASSLTRGAGANVLTF
j_gene: TRBJ2-6
v_gene: TRBV5-1
d_gene: -
abundance: -

CDR3nt: TGTGCCAGCAGCGAGCCGGACAGGGTTGCAACTAATGAAAAACTGTTTTTT
CDR3aa: CASSEPDRVATNEKLFF
j_gene: TRBJ1-4
v_gene: TRBV9
d_gene: TRBD1
abundance: few

CDR3nt: TGTGCCAGCAGCCCAGGGACACCAGCTAACTATGGCTACACCTTC
CDR3aa: CASSPGTPANYGYTF
j_gene: TRBJ1-2
v_gene: TRBV7-9
d_gene: -
abundance: -

CDR3nt: TGTGCCAGCAGTCAGGGACTGGTCACCTACGAGCAGTACTTC
CDR3aa: CASSQGLVTYEQYF
j_gene: TRBJ2-7
v_gene: TRBV28
d_gene: -
abundance: -

CDR3nt: TGCGCCAGCAGCTTCGCGGGGCCCTATGAGCAGTACTTC
CDR3aa: CASSFAGPYEQYF
j_gene: TRBJ2-7
v_gene: TRBV5-1
d_gene: -
abundance: -

CDR3nt: TGTGCCAGCAGTTTAGGTACAGGGTACTCTACCGGGGAGCTGTTTTTT
CDR3aa: CASSLGTGYSTGELFF
j_gene: TRBJ2-2
v_gene: TRBV28
d_gene: -
abundance: -

CDR3nt: TGTGCCAGCAGTTCCCTCAGGGGAGGGGATAATTCACCCCTCCACTTT
CDR3aa: CASSSLRGGDNSPLHF
j_gene: TRBJ1-6
v_gene: TRBV28
d_gene: -
abundance: -

CDR3nt: TGTGCCAGCAGCCAGTTCAGCACCGGGGAGCTGTTTTTT
CDR3aa: CASSQFSTGELFF
j_gene: TRBJ2-2
v_gene: TRBV14
d_gene: -
abundance: -

CDR3nt: TGTGCCAGCACACAGGGTAATCTGGTAGGGAACACTGAAGCTTTCTTT
CDR3aa: CASTQGNLVGNTEAFF
j_gene: TRBJ1-1
v_gene: TRBV5-4
d_gene: -
abundance: -

CDR3nt: TGTGCCAGCAGTGATGACATTCTCAATGAGCAGTTCTTC
CDR3aa: CASSDDILNEQFF
j_gene: TRBJ2-1
v_gene: TRBV2
d_gene: -
abundance: -

CDR3nt: TGTGCCAGCAGTTACTCAGGAGGGGGCGGTGGCTACACCTTC
CDR3aa: CASSYSGGGGGYTF
j_gene: TRBJ1-2
v_gene: TRBV6-5
d_gene: TRBD1
abundance: -

CDR3nt: TGCGCCAGCAGCTTGGTCCCAGCGGGGTTACAAGAGACCCAGTACTTC
CDR3aa: CASSLVPAGLQETQYF
j_gene: TRBJ2-5
v_gene: TRBV5-1
d_gene: TRBD2
abundance: -